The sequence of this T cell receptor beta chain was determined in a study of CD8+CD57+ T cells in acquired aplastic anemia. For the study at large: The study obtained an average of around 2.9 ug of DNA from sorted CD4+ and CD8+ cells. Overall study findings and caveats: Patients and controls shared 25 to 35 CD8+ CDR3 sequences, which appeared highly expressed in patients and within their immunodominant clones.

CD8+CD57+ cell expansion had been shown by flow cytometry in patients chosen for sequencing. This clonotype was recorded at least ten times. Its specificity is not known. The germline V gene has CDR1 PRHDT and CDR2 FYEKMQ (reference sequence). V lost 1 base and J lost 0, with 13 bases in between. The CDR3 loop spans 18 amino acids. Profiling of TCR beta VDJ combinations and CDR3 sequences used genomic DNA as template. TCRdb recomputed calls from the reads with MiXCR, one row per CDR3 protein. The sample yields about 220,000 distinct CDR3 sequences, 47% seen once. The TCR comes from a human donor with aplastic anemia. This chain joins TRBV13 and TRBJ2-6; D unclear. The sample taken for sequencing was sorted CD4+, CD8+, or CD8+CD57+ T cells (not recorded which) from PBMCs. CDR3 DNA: TGTGCCAGCAGCTTAGAAGGTATCGGCCTCTCTGGGGCCAACGTCCTGACTTTC. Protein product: CASSLEGIGLSGANVLTF.